What follows is one T cell receptor (beta chain) and its context. Its antigen target is currently unknown. Base qualities are not provided; no much larger clone lies one nucleotide away. The sample comes from a study of OX40 agonist ivuxolimab in advanced cancers. About the investigation overall: Ivuxolimab was a fully human IgG2 agonistic monoclonal antibody targeting the costimulatory receptor OX40 (CD134). Intravenous ivuxolimab was administered to patients every 2 weeks at six dose levels: 0.01, 0.1, 0.3, 1.5, 3 and 10 mg/kg. Of the 50 to 55 dose-escalation patients, hepatocellular carcinoma was present in roughly 19, melanoma in some 15, renal cell carcinoma in 9 and head and neck cancer in 9. In the dose-escalation cohort, over 65% of patients were male, and the mean age was roughly 60 years, with a range of about 23 to 90. Patients were allowed to have had prior anti-PD-1, anti-PD-L1 or anti-CTLA-4 therapy, and around 37% of the dose-escalation patients had previously received checkpoint inhibitors. Partial responses occurred in three dose-escalation patients: two with cutaneous melanoma and one with hepatocellular carcinoma. The point of sequencing TCRbeta in the periphery was to test whether ivuxolimab changed TCR sequence diversity and drove clonal T-cell expansion. The paper covers the monotherapy dose-escalation part of the phase I ivuxolimab trial, which included N ≈ 57 patients.

To sequence the TCRbeta CDR3 region, genomic DNA was isolated from the sorted cells. The immunoSEQ Assay was used to sequence the TCRbeta CDR3 regions. TCRdb retrieved this table from immuneACCESS and kept in-frame rearrangements only. Not all clones are present; in checked studies, unresolved V genes account for under half, and no reason is known for the remainder. The sample data list 70,000 to 75,000 clones, and about 85% of these were observed just once. Clones ranked in the top ten supply 5.5% to 7.5% of the sample. Findings and caveats that apply to the study as a whole: In the 0.1-3.0 mg/kg groups, partial responders had among the lowest normalized peripheral clonal expansion, particularly in CD8+ T cells. After ivuxolimab, expanded clones were on average more numerous among CD8+ T cells than among CD4+ T cells. Clonal expansion of both CD4+ and CD8+ blood T cells was observed from baseline to week 6 at doses 0.1 to 3.0 mg/kg. Antigen specificity was not determined for the clonally expanded peripheral T cells. Low levels of normalized T-cell clonal expansion were also seen in some patients who did not respond.

Per the germline V gene, SQVTM is the CDR1 and ANQGSEA is the CDR2. From cysteine to phenylalanine, the CDR3 is 12 amino acids long. Left in the record is the CDR3 DNA by itself, 36 bases read in frame from the first base. The trim is 5 bases for V and 0 bases for J, with a gap of 7 bases between the germline ends. The trial excluded patients who had a history of autoimmune disease or who were on systemic immunosuppression. Peripheral blood for TCR sequencing was collected from all dose cohorts at baseline, on cycle 4 day 1, and on cycle 7 day 1. The samples were taken from a phase I, first-in-human, multicenter, open-label dose-escalation trial of ivuxolimab. The trial enrolled adults with locally advanced or metastatic head and neck squamous cell, hepatocellular, melanoma or renal cell carcinoma. Before TCR sequencing, CD4+ T cells and CD8+ T cells were sorted from peripheral blood as separate populations.

The source of this sequence is an adult with an advanced solid tumor such as melanoma, head and neck, liver or kidney cancer. This material consisted of CD4+ or CD8+ T cells sorted from blood, taken in a trial of the OX40 agonist ivuxolimab. This sequence uses TRBV29-1 and TRBJ1-1; a confident D gene designation cannot be given. CDR3 sequence: CSVLTVNTEAFF. The sequenced DNA is TGCAGCGTTTTGACGGTGAACACTGAAGCTTTCTTT.